These 4 T cell receptor beta chains were all obtained from the same sample, sequenced in a study of a mutant IDH1 vaccine in newly diagnosed glioma. These TCRs' antigens remain unknown. The repertoire was sequenced with immunoSEQ multiplex PCR; TCRdb's copy has only in-frame clones and lacks some. Of 35,000 or so clones listed, under 90% are singletons. Time point in this sample: week 11, during vaccination. Every vaccination contained 300 ug of the mutant IDH1 20-mer peptide and was paired with topical imiquimod. The source material was peripheral blood mononuclear cells (PBMCs), sampled from a glioma patient whose treatment included an IDH1 peptide vaccine. The receptors here all came from a woman under 40 with glioma. Some clones in this sample may be carry-over from other donors' samples.

This clone came up a few times. The chain recombines TRBV30 with TRBJ1-1; D uncertain. CDR3 length: 11 residues. Trimming removed 5 bases from V and 3 bases from J, with 7 bases in between. Germline V lookup: CDR1 GTSNPN, CDR2 SVGIG (reference sequence). In DNA, the CDR3 is TGTGCCTGGTCTGGGGACACTGAAGCTTTCTTT. The encoded protein is CAWSGDTEAFF.

This chain links TRBV5-8 with TRBJ1-1, with D unclear. Trimming shortened V by 3 bases and J by 2 bases, and 17 bases separated the two germline ends. The germline V gene has CDR1 SGHTS and CDR2 YDEGEE. The CDR3 runs 16 residues. The CDR3: CASSSVVDLGNTEAFF. The DNA of the CDR3 is TGTGCCAGCAGCTCGGTCGTCGATTTGGGTAACACTGAAGCTTTCTTT.

The chain joins TRBV4-1 to TRBJ1-4, with D perhaps matching TRBD1 (5 bases). V lost 1 base and J lost 8, with 20 bases in between. Germline CDR1 and CDR2: MGHRA and YSYEKL. CDR3 length: 17 amino acids. The CDR3 nucleotides are TGCGCCAGCAGCCAAGTCCAGGGAATGGTTGTTGGGGAAAAACTGTTTTTT. It specifies CASSQVQGMVVGEKLFF.

The rearrangement links TRBV11-2 to TRBJ2-3; D not resolved. Germline CDR1 and CDR2: SGHAT and FQNNGV. The CDR3 runs to 15 residues. V was pared by 2 bases and J by 1 base, with 10 bases between. The CDR3 loop reads CASSLRVRRTDTQYF. The CDR3 bases are TGTGCCAGCAGCTTAAGGGTTCGTCGCACAGATACGCAGTATTTT. The whole variable domain, filled in from reference TRBV11-2 and TRBJ2-3, reads EAGVAQSPRYKIIEKRQSVAFWCNPISGHATLYWYQQILGQGPKLLIQFQNNGVVDDSQLPKDRFSAERLKGVDSTLKIQPAKLEDSAVYLCASSLRVRRTDTQYFGPGTRLTVL.